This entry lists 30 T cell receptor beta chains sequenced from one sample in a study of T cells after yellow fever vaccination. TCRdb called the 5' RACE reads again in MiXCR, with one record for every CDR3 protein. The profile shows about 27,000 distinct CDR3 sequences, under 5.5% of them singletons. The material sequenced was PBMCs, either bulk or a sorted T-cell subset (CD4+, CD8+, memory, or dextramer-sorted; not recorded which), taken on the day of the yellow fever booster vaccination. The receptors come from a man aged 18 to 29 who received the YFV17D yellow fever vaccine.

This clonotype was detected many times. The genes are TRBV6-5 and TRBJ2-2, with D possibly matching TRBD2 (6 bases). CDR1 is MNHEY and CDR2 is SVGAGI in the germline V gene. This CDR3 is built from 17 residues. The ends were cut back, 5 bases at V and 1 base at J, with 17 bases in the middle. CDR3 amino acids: CASSPGSGRRNTGELFF. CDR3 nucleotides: TGTGCCAGCAGTCCTGGGTCCGGGAGACGGAACACCGGGGAGCTGTTTTTT.

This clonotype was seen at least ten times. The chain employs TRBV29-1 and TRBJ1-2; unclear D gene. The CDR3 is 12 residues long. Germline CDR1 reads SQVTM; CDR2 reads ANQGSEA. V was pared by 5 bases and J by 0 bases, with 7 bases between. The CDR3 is CSVILSNYGYTF. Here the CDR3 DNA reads TGCAGCGTTATACTGTCTAACTATGGCTACACCTTC.

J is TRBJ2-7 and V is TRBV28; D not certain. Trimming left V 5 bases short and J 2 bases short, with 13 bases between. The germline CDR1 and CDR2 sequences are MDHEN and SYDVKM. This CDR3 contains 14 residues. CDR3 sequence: CASSTPYRTYEQYV. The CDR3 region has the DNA TGTGCCAGCAGTACACCGTACCGGACCTACGAGCAGTACGTC.

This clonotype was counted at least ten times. In DNA form, the CDR3 reads TGCGCCAGCAGCTTGGACCCGGCGAACACTGAAGCTTTCTTT. This codes for CASSLDPANTEAFF. The rearrangement joins TRBV5-1 to TRBJ1-1; D uncertain. V lost 0 bases and J lost 1, with 7 bases in between. Germline V gives CDR1 SGHRS, CDR2 YFSETQ. The CDR3 runs 14 residues.

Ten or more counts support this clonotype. The CDR3 nucleotides are TGCGCCAGCAGCTTGTCGGGACAGGGGTATGGCTACACCTTC. Protein: CASSLSGQGYGYTF. The J gene is TRBJ1-2, the V gene TRBV5-1; 10 bases align to TRBD1. J gave up 5 bases and V 1 base, and 2 bases lay outside the gene matches. CDR3 length: 14 residues. Germline loops: CDR1 SGHRS, CDR2 YFSETQ.

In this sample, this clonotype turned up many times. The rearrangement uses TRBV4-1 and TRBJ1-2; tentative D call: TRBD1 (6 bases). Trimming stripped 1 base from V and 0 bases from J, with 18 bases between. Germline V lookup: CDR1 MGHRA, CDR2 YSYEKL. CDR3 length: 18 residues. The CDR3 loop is CASSQALRGGATNYGYTF. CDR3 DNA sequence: TGCGCCAGCAGCCAAGCTTTACGAGGGGGTGCTACTAACTATGGCTACACCTTC.

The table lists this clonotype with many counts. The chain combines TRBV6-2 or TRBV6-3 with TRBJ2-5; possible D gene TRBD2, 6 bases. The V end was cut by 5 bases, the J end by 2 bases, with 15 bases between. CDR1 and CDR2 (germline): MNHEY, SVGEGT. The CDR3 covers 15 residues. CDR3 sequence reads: CASSTPTRGQETQYF. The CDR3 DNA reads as TGTGCCAGCAGTACCCCGACTAGAGGGCAAGAGACCCAGTACTTC.

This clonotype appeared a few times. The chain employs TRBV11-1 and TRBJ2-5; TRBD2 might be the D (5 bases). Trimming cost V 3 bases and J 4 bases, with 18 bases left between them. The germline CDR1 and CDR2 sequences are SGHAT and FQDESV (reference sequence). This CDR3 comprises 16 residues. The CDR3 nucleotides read TGTGCCAGCAGCTTGGTGTGGCGAGAGGGCGGAGAGACCCAGTACTTC. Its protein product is CASSLVWREGGETQYF.

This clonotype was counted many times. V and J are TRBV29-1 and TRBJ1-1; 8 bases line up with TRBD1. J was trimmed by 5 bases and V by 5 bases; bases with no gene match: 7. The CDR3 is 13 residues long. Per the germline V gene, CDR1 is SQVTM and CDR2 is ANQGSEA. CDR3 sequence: CSVRTGRWTEAFF. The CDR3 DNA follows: TGCAGCGTTCGGACAGGGCGTTGGACTGAAGCTTTCTTT.

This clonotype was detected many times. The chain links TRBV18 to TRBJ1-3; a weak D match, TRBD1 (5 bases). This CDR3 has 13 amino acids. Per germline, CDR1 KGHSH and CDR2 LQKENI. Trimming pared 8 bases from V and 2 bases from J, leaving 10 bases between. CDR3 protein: CASTRGTGNTIYF. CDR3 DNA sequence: TGTGCCAGCACGAGGGGTACTGGAAACACCATATATTTT.

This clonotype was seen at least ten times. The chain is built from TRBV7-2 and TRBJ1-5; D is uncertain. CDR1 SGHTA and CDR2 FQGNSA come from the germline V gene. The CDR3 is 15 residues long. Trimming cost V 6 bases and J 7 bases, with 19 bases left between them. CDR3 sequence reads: CASSPEGRPRQPQHF. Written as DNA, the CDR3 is TGTGCCAGCAGTCCGGAGGGCAGGCCAAGGCAGCCCCAGCATTTT.

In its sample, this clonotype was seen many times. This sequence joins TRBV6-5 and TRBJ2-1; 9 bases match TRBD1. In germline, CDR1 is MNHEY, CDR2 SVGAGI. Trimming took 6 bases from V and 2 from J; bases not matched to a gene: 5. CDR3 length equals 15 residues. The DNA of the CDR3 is TGTGCCAGCAGGACCGGGACAGGGACCTACAATGAGCAGTTCTTC. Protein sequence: CASRTGTGTYNEQFF.

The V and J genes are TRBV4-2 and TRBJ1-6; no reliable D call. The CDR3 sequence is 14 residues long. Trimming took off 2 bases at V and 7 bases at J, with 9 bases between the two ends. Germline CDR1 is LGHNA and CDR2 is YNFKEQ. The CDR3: CASSQRVWNSPLHF. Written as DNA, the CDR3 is TGTGCCAGCAGCCAAAGGGTCTGGAATTCACCCCTCCACTTT.

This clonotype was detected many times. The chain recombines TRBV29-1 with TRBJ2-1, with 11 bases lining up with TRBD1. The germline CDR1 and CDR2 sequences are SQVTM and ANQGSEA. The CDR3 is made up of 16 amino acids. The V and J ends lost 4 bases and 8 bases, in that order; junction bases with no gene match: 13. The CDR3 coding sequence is TGCAGCGTTGTTCCGGGACAGGGGGGTACCCTTGATGAGCAGTTCTTC. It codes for CSVVPGQGGTLDEQFF.

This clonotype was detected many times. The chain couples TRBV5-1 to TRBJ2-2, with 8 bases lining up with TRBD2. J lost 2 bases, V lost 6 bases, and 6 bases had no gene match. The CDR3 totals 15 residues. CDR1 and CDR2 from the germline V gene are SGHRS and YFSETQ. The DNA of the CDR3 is TGCGCCAGCAACGGGGGGGACATAAACACCGGGGAGCTGTTTTTT. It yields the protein CASNGGDINTGELFF.

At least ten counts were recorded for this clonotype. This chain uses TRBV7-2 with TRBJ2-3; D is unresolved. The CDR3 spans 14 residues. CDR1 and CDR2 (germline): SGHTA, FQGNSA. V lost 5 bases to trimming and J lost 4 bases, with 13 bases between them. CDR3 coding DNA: TGTGCCAGCAGCCCCCGGCAGAGACCAGATACGCAGTATTTT. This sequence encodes CASSPRQRPDTQYF.

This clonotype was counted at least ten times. DNA for the CDR3: TGTGCCAGCAGCCTACCGGGACAGAACACTGAAGCTTTCTTT. Translated: CASSLPGQNTEAFF. J is TRBJ1-1 and V is TRBV3-1; possible D gene TRBD1, 6 bases. This CDR3 comprises 14 residues. Germline V gene sequence: CDR1 LGHDT, CDR2 YNNKEL (reference sequence). V was trimmed by 4 bases and J by 1 base, leaving 10 bases between them.

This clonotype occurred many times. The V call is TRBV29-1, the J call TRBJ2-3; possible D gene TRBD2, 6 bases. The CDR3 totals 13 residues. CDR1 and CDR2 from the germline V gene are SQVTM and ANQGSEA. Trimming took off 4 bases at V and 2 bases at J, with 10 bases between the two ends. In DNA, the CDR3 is TGCAGCGTTGCCCGGGACTCCACAGATACGCAGTATTTT. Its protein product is CSVARDSTDTQYF.

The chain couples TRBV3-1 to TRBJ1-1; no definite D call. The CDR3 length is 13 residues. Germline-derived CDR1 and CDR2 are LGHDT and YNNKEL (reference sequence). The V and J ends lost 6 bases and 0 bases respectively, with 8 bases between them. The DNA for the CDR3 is TGTGCCAGCAGTCAGAACCTGAACACTGAAGCTTTCTTT. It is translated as CASSQNLNTEAFF.

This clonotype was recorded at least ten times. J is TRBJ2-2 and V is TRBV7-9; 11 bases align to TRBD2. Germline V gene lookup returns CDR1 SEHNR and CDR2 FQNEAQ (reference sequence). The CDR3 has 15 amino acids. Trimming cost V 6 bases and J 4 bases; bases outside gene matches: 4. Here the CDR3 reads CASRPGLAGTGELFF. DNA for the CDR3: TGTGCCAGCAGACCTGGACTAGCGGGCACCGGGGAGCTGTTTTTT.

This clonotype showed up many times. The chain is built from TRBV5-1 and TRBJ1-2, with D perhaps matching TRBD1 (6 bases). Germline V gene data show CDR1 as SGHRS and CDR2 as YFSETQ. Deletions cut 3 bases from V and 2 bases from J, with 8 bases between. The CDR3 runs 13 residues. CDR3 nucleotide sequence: TGCGCCAGCAGCTCCCAGGGGAACTATGGCTACACCTTC. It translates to CASSSQGNYGYTF.

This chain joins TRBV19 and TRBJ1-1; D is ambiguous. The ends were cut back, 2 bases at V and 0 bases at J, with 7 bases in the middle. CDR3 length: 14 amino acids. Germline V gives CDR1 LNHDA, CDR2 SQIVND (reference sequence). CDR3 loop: CASSIRQMNTEAFF. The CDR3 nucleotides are TGTGCCAGTAGTATACGGCAGATGAACACTGAAGCTTTCTTT.

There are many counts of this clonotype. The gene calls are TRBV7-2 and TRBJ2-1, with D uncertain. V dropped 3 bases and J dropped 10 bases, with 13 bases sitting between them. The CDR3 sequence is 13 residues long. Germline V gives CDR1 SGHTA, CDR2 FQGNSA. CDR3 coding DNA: TGTGCCAGCAGCTTGGCAGGCTTGGGCGAGCAGTTCTTC. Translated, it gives CASSLAGLGEQFF.

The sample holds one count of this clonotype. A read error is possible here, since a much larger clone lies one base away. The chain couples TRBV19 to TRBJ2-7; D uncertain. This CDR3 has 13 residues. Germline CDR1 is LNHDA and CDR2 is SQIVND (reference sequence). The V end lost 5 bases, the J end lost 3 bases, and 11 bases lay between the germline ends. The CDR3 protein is CASSPASIYEQYF. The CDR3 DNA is TGTGCCAGTAGTCCTGCCAGCATCTACGAGCAGTACTTC. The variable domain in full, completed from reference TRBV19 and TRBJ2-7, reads DGGITQSPKYLFRKEGQNVTLSCEQNLNHDAMYWYRQDPGQGLRLIYYSQIVNDFQKGDIAEGYSVSREKKESFPLTVTSAQKNPTAFYLCASSPASIYEQYFGPGTRLTVT.

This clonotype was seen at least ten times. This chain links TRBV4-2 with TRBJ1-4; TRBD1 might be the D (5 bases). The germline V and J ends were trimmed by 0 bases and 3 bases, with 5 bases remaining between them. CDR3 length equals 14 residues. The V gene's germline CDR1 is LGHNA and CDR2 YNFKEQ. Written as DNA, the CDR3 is TGTGCCAGCAGCCAAGAGACAGCTAATGAAAAACTGTTTTTT. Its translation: CASSQETANEKLFF.

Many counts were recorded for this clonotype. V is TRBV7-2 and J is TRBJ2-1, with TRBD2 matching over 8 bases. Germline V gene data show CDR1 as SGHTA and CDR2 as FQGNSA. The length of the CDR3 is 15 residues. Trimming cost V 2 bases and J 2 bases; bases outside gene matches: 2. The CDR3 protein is CASSLTSGAYNEQFF. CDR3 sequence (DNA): TGTGCCAGCAGCTTAACTAGCGGAGCCTACAATGAGCAGTTCTTC.

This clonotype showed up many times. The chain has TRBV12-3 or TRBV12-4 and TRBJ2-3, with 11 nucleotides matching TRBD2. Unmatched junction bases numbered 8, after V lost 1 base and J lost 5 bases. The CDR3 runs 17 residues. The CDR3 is CASSLGLAGGGGDTQYF. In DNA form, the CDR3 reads TGTGCCAGCAGTTTAGGTCTAGCGGGGGGCGGTGGAGATACGCAGTATTTT.

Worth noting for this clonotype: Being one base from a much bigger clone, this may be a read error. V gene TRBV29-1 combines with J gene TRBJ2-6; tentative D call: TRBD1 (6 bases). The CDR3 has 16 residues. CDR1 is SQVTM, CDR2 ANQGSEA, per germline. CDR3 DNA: TGCAGCGTTGAGAGGGACACTGACTCTTGGGCCAACGTCCTGACTTTC. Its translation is CSVERDTDSWANVLTF.

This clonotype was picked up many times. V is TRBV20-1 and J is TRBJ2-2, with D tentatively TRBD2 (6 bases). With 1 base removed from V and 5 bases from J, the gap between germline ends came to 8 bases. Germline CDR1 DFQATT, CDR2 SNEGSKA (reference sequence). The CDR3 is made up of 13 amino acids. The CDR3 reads CSARVRGTGELFF. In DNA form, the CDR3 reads TGCAGTGCTAGAGTCCGGGGGACCGGGGAGCTGTTTTTT.

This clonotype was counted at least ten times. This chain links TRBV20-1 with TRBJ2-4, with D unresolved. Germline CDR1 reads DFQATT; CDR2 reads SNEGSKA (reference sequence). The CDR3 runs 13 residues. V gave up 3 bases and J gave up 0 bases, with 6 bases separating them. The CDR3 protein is CSASQLAKNIQYF. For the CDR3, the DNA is TGCAGTGCTAGTCAGTTAGCCAAAAACATTCAGTACTTC.